Presented here are 12 T cell receptor beta chains from one specimen sequenced in a study of blood T cell repertoires in COVID-19 (TCRdb year 2020). Receptor amplification or capture employed the immunoSEQ multiplex PCR assay. The table was pulled from immuneACCESS by TCRdb, which kept in-frame rearrangements only. Such tables lose some clones; where checked, under half of the loss comes from unresolved V genes, and the rest has no known cause. The sample contains 90,000 to 150,000 clones, about 90% of them found a single time. The ten biggest clones cover 7.7% of the sample. Material for sequencing was peripheral blood. The source is a human donor in a cohort sampled during active COVID-19.

In DNA, the CDR3 is TGTGCCAGCAGCACCCGACAGAATCTCAATCAGCCCCAGCATTTT. It translates to CASSTRQNLNQPQHF. This sequence joins TRBV7-2 and TRBJ1-5; D perhaps matches TRBD1 (5 bases). From germline, CDR1 is SGHTA and CDR2 FQGNSA. V lost 5 bases and J 3 bases, leaving 14 bases between the germline ends. The CDR3 length is 15 residues.

This chain connects TRBV6-1 to TRBJ2-3; 10 positions match TRBD1. The length of the CDR3 is 16 residues. J gave up 1 base and V 3 bases, and 4 bases lay outside the gene matches. Germline values: CDR1 MNHNS, CDR2 SASEGT. The CDR3 loop reads CASSDLGQGGTDTQYF. CDR3 coding DNA: TGTGCCAGCAGTGATCTAGGACAGGGGGGCACAGATACGCAGTATTTT.

V gene TRBV11-3 combines with J gene TRBJ1-3; no clear D. This CDR3 spans 13 amino acids. CDR1 and CDR2 (germline): SGHNT, YENEEA. Trimming stripped 4 bases from V and 2 bases from J, with 6 bases between. The CDR3 sequence: CASSSLPGNTIYF. CDR3 DNA sequence: TGTGCCAGCAGCTCCCTTCCTGGAAACACCATATATTTT.

The CDR3 reads CASRPPGTSPSTQYF. The CDR3 DNA sequence: TGTGCCAGCAGACCTCCCGGGACTAGCCCATCTACGCAGTATTTT. The chain recombines TRBV6-5 with TRBJ2-3; 9 bases are shared with TRBD2. The ends lost 6 bases at V and 8 bases at J; junction bases unmatched: 12. The germline V gene encodes CDR1 MNHEY and CDR2 SVGAGI. The CDR3 spans 15 residues.

The V and J genes are TRBV5-1 and TRBJ2-2, with D possibly matching TRBD1 (5 bases). V was pared by 1 base and J by 7 bases, with 14 bases between. Germline lookup yields CDR1 SGHRS and CDR2 YFSETQ. CDR3 size: 15 residues. DNA for the CDR3: TGCGCCAGCAGCTTGCGCCGCAGGGTAGACGGGGAGCTGTTTTTT. Translated: CASSLRRRVDGELFF.

This chain connects TRBV20-1 to TRBJ2-7; 7 nucleotides line up with TRBD2. The germline V gene has CDR1 DFQATT and CDR2 SNEGSKA (reference sequence). The CDR3 contains 10 residues. V lost 6 bases to trimming and J lost 7 bases; unmatched junction nucleotides: 3. The CDR3 DNA reads as TGCAGTGCGGCCGGGAGGGAGCAGTACTTC. Translation: CSAAGREQYF.

The V and J genes are TRBV24-1 and TRBJ2-3, with D maybe TRBD1 (5 bases). Germline V gene data show CDR1 as KGHDR and CDR2 as SFDVKD. Trimming cost V 8 bases and J 4 bases, with 12 bases left between them. This CDR3 comprises 13 residues. CDR3 amino acids: CATKPGPADTQYF. The CDR3 DNA is TGTGCCACCAAGCCAGGGCCAGCAGATACGCAGTATTTT.

The chain recombines TRBV7-2 with TRBJ2-1; TRBD2 aligns across 8 bases. The CDR3 covers 16 residues. Germline CDR1 and CDR2: SGHTA and FQGNSA. V shed 6 bases and J 5 bases; nucleotides not matched to a gene: 12. CDR3 DNA: TGTGCCAGCAGGAAGCGGGGGCTGTACGCGGACAATGAGCAGTTCTTC. Translation gives CASRKRGLYADNEQFF.

This chain uses TRBV6-1 with TRBJ1-4; the match to TRBD1 covers 7 bases. The CDR3 consists of 16 residues. In germline, CDR1 is MNHNS, CDR2 SASEGT. V shed 4 bases and J 6 bases; nucleotides not matched to a gene: 11. The DNA for the CDR3 is TGTGCCAGCAGTGGTACAGGGGTATTTAAAGATGAAAAACTGTTTTTT. Translated: CASSGTGVFKDEKLFF.

V gene TRBV6-1 combines with J gene TRBJ2-3, with TRBD2 matching 7 bases. Trimming at V came to 1 base and at J to 2 bases, leaving 3 bases not matched to a gene. Germline loops: CDR1 MNHNS, CDR2 SASEGT. CDR3 length: 15 amino acids. The CDR3 protein is CASSEGGLTTDTQYF. The CDR3, as DNA: TGTGCCAGCAGTGAAGGGGGACTAACCACAGATACGCAGTATTTT.

The chain uses TRBV5-1 and TRBJ2-3; D may be TRBD2 (5 bases). The CDR3 totals 15 residues. Trimming removed 0 bases from V and 3 bases from J, with 11 bases in between. Germline-derived CDR1 and CDR2 are SGHRS and YFSETQ. CDR3 sequence: CASSLAGFSTDTQYF. The CDR3 coding sequence is TGCGCCAGCAGCTTGGCGGGGTTTTCGACAGATACGCAGTATTTT.

The rearrangement links TRBV5-6 to TRBJ1-1; no definite D call. The CDR3 runs to 12 residues. Germline CDR1 reads SGHDT; CDR2 reads YYEEEE. V was cut by 0 bases and J by 7 bases, with 7 bases left in between. In nucleotides, the CDR3 is TGTGCCAGCAGCTTGGTAACTTTTGAAGCTTTCTTT. It yields the protein CASSLVTFEAFF.